The next 8 T cell receptor beta chains were all read from a single sample in a study. TCRdb re-analysed the RT-PCR reads in MiXCR, keeping a single row per CDR3 protein. This sample has almost 700,000 distinct CDR3 sequences; 14% occur once, and the top ten carry 3.6%. The sample was memory CD4+ T cells from blood. The source is a female donor in good health, serving as a healthy control.

J is TRBJ1-2 and V is TRBV5-6; weak D call: TRBD1 (6 bases). V lost 4 bases and J lost 6, with 13 bases in between. The CDR3 spans 13 residues. Germline assignment: CDR1 SGHDT and CDR2 YYEEEE. The CDR3 loop reads CASSPGVTDGYTF. Here the CDR3 DNA reads TGTGCCAGCAGCCCAGGGGTCACAGATGGCTACACCTTC.

The gene calls are TRBV7-2 and TRBJ2-1; 8 positions agree with TRBD2. CDR3 size: 14 residues. V trimming: 7 bases; J trimming: 12 bases; junction bases outside the gene matches: 14. The germline V gene has CDR1 SGHTA and CDR2 FQGNSA. CDR3 in DNA: TGTGCCAGCACCTCCCCTTCTAGCGGGCCCGGGCAGTTCTTC. Encoded protein: CASTSPSSGPGQFF.

About this clonotype: This clone may be a read error of a much larger clone one base away. V usage is TRBV5-1 and J usage is TRBJ1-1; D remains ambiguous. The germline CDR1 and CDR2 sequences are SGHRS and YFSETQ. This CDR3 is 12 amino acids long. CDR3 loop: CASSFGFTKAFF. CDR3 sequence (DNA): TGCGCCAGCAGCTTCGGGTTCACTAAAGCTTTCTTT. The complete variable domain, with remaining parts taken from reference TRBV5-1 and TRBJ1-1, reads KAGVTQTPRYLIKTRGQQVTLSCSPISGHRSVSWYQQTPGQGLQFLFEYFSETQRNKGNFPGRFSGRQFSNSRSEMNVSTLELGDSALYLCASSFGFTKAFFGQGTRLTVV.

The rearrangement uses TRBV20-1 and TRBJ2-1; D is unclear. The germline gives CDR1 DFQATT, CDR2 SNEGSKA (reference sequence). The CDR3 is made up of 11 amino acids. The V and J ends lost 8 bases and 0 bases respectively, with 5 bases between them. CDR3 loop: CSLGSYNEQFF. Here the CDR3 DNA reads TGCAGTCTAGGCTCCTACAATGAGCAGTTCTTC.

This clonotype was observed at least ten times. This rearrangement joins TRBV29-1 to TRBJ1-5, with D unclear. Trimming pared 4 bases from V and 6 bases from J, leaving 16 bases between. Germline V gives CDR1 SQVTM, CDR2 ANQGSEA. The CDR3 totals 14 residues. DNA of the CDR3: TGCAGCGTTGGTGGAGACGACCGGAGTCAGCCCCAGCATTTT. Protein: CSVGGDDRSQPQHF.

The V and J genes are TRBV2 and TRBJ2-5, with D possibly being TRBD2 (5 bases). The CDR3 has 12 residues. Germline V gene lookup returns CDR1 SNHLY and CDR2 FYNNEI. Trimming took off 10 bases at V and 7 bases at J, with 16 bases between the two ends. The CDR3 coding sequence is TGTGCCACCAGAGCGGAAAGCGGGACCCAGTACTTC. This translates into CATRAESGTQYF.

This clonotype was recorded many times. V usage is TRBV6-5 and J usage is TRBJ1-2, with D possibly being TRBD1 (5 bases). Trimming took off 6 bases at V and 2 bases at J, with 10 bases between the two ends. Per the germline V gene, CDR1 is MNHEY and CDR2 is SVGAGI. This CDR3 is 13 amino acids long. The CDR3 DNA is TGTGCCAGCAGCAGGGAATGGAACTATGGCTACACCTTC. It yields the protein CASSREWNYGYTF.

This clonotype has only a few counts. This chain links TRBV7-6 with TRBJ2-7, with TRBD1 matching 11 bases. J gave up 9 bases and V 5 bases, and 3 bases lay outside the gene matches. This CDR3 is 12 amino acids long. Germline-derived CDR1 and CDR2 are SGHVS and FNYEAQ. The CDR3 coding sequence is TGTGCCAGCAGCCCGGACAGGGGGCTGCAGTACTTC. It translates to CASSPDRGLQYF. Looking up the rest from reference TRBV7-6 and TRBJ2-7 gives the full variable domain: GAGVSQSPRYKVTKRGQDVALRCDPISGHVSLYWYRQALGQGPEFLTYFNYEAQQDKSGLPNDRFSAERPEGSISTLTIQRTEQRDSAMYRCASSPDRGLQYFGPGTRLTVT.